Below are 11 T cell receptor beta chains sequenced from a single sample in a study of blood T cells in healthy people across ages. Through a sample-barcoded 5' primer and a J-beta primer mix, a second PCR was run for roughly 7 to 12 cycles. TCRdb ran MiXCR on the 5' RACE reads and lists one entry per CDR3 protein. The sample consists of over 1,500,000 distinct CDR3 sequences, around half of them appearing once. Sequencing was performed on blood. Receptors originate from a woman aged 40 to 50 in good health.

The rearrangement uses TRBV28 and TRBJ2-7; 7 nucleotides match TRBD2. V lost 5 bases and J lost 10; bases outside the gene matches: 8. The CDR3 loop spans 12 amino acids. Germline values: CDR1 MDHEN, CDR2 SYDVKM. The CDR3 protein is CASSQSGTTQYF. The CDR3 nucleotides read TGTGCCAGCAGTCAAAGCGGGACTACCCAGTACTTC.

The J gene is TRBJ2-1, the V gene TRBV2, with D uncertain. Trimming left V 2 bases short and J 10 bases short, with 6 bases between. The CDR3 covers 11 residues. Germline loops: CDR1 SNHLY, CDR2 FYNNEI. This CDR3 reads CASSESTEQFF. The CDR3 DNA follows: TGTGCCAGCAGTGAATCTACCGAGCAGTTCTTC.

This clonotype was seen only once. This sequence joins TRBV7-2 and TRBJ1-1, with TRBD1 as a possible D gene (6 bases). This CDR3 comprises 16 residues. Germline values: CDR1 SGHTA, CDR2 FQGNSA. The ends were cut back, 5 bases at V and 1 base at J, with 17 bases in the middle. This chain's CDR3 is CASSAKGGSGNTEAFF. For the CDR3, the DNA is TGTGCCAGCAGCGCTAAAGGGGGATCAGGGAACACTGAAGCTTTCTTT.

The CDR3 nucleotides are TGTGCCAGCAGCTTAAACCCGCAGGGGGCGCGGGGCTACACCTTC. Translation gives CASSLNPQGARGYTF. This chain links TRBV7-2 with TRBJ1-2; 8 nucleotides align to TRBD1. The CDR3 totals 15 residues. Germline V lookup: CDR1 SGHTA, CDR2 FQGNSA. Germline trimming cut 2 bases from V and 8 bases from J; bases unmatched to any gene: 10. Based on the CDR3 plus reference TRBV7-2 and TRBJ1-2, the full variable domain is GAGVSQSPSNKVTEKGKDVELRCDPISGHTALYWYRQSLGQGLEFLIYFQGNSAPDKSGLPSDRFSAERTGGSVSTLTIQRTQQEDSAVYLCASSLNPQGARGYTFGSGTRLTVV.

This clonotype was seen a single time. The V gene is TRBV7-6, the J gene TRBJ2-3, with 8 bases that match TRBD1. Germline CDR1 is SGHVS and CDR2 is FNYEAQ. This CDR3 is built from 15 residues. Trimming at V came to 7 bases and at J to 0 bases, leaving 6 bases not matched to a gene. The CDR3 is CASTFTGGSTDTQYF. The CDR3 region has the DNA TGTGCCAGCACCTTCACAGGGGGTAGCACAGATACGCAGTATTTT. Supplemented by reference TRBV7-6 and TRBJ2-3, the full variable domain reads GAGVSQSPRYKVTKRGQDVALRCDPISGHVSLYWYRQALGQGPEFLTYFNYEAQQDKSGLPNDRFSAERPEGSISTLTIQRTEQRDSAMYRCASTFTGGSTDTQYFGPGTRLTVL.

This clonotype was seen just once. The chain carries TRBV7-6 and TRBJ2-7, with a possible D match to TRBD2 (5 bases). From germline, CDR1 is SGHVS and CDR2 FNYEAQ. The CDR3 spans 14 residues. The V end lost 3 bases, the J end lost 2 bases, and 11 bases lay between the germline ends. The CDR3 sequence is CASSLRQEAYEQYF. In DNA form, the CDR3 reads TGTGCCAGCAGCTTGAGGCAGGAGGCCTACGAGCAGTACTTC.

On this clonotype: At one end the junction does not follow the germline gene, possibly because of a read error. The chain is built from TRBV3-1 and TRBJ2-3; D call uncertain. Germline lookup yields CDR1 LGHDT and CDR2 YNNKEL (reference sequence). The CDR3 is made up of 14 amino acids. CDR3 coding DNA: TGTGCCGGCAGCCAAATACAGAGCACAGATACGCAGTATTTT. Encoded protein: CAGSQIQSTDTQYF.

This CDR3 is CASSKLRGRLSGANVLTF. In nucleotides, the CDR3 is TGTGCCAGCAGTAAGCTTCGCGGGAGGCTTTCTGGGGCCAACGTCCTGACTTTC. The chain joins TRBV27 to TRBJ2-6; TRBD2 agrees at 8 bases. Germline V gene data show CDR1 as MNHEY and CDR2 as SMNVEV (reference sequence). Unmatched junction bases numbered 10, after V lost 5 bases and J lost 1 base. The CDR3 has 18 residues.

The chain combines TRBV20-1 with TRBJ2-4; 8 bases agree with TRBD1. Per germline, CDR1 DFQATT and CDR2 SNEGSKA (reference sequence). With V trimmed by 3 bases and J by 13 bases, 17 bases remained unmatched. The CDR3 runs to 15 residues. CDR3 region: CSARSDRESYNEQYF. The CDR3 bases are TGCAGTGCTAGGTCGGACAGGGAGAGTTACAATGAGCAGTACTTC.

Comment on this clonotype: Relative to the germline gene, one junction end is altered; a read error may explain this. The chain has TRBV7-7 and TRBJ2-1; 7 nucleotides agree with TRBD1. Germline CDR1 is SSHAT and CDR2 is FNYEAQ (reference sequence). This CDR3 has 14 residues. The CDR3 region has the DNA TGTGCTAGCAGCCCGGGACAGTTGCCGAATGAGCAGTTCTTC. Encoded protein: CASSPGQLPNEQFF.

The chain is built from TRBV20-1 and TRBJ1-6, with D unclear. The CDR3 is 14 residues long. Looked up from germline, CDR1 is DFQATT and CDR2 is SNEGSKA (reference sequence). Between the trimmed V and J ends, which lost 6 bases and 7 bases, there was a span of 16 bases. The CDR3, as DNA: TGCAGTGCAGGGCGGTCCCCCGGAAATTCACCCCTCCACTTT. It codes for CSAGRSPGNSPLHF.